The 24 T cell receptor beta chains reported below all come from one sample, sequenced in a study of blood T cell repertoires in COVID-19. Method: immunoSEQ multiplex PCR; TCRdb's copy keeps in-frame clones and lacks some. Among about 140,000 clones listed, roughly 84% were seen once. Sequences were obtained from peripheral blood. These receptors all stem from a man aged 30-40 years with COVID-19, enrolled during active disease.

The rearrangement uses TRBV30 and TRBJ2-5, with 10 bases identical to TRBD2. V lost 5 bases and J lost 3; bases outside the gene matches: 6. From germline, CDR1 is GTSNPN and CDR2 SVGIG (reference sequence). The CDR3 totals 14 residues. The DNA of the CDR3 is TGTGCCTGGGCGCTCGGACTAGCGGAAGAGACCCAGTACTTC. Translated, it gives CAWALGLAEETQYF. The full variable domain, in which reference TRBV30 and TRBJ2-5 provide the parts outside the CDR3, is SQTIHQWPATLVQPVGSPLSLECTVEGTSNPNLYWYRQAAGRGLQLLFYSVGIGQISSEVPQNLSASRPQDRQFILSSKKLLLSDSGFYLCAWALGLAEETQYFGPGTRLLVL.

The rearrangement joins TRBV2 to TRBJ2-3; 7 positions agree with TRBD2. After removal of 2 bases from V and 4 bases from J, the junction contained 6 bases not matched to a gene. Germline V gives CDR1 SNHLY, CDR2 FYNNEI. The CDR3 loop spans 15 amino acids. CDR3 loop: CASSERTSRADTQYF. In DNA form, the CDR3 reads TGTGCCAGCAGTGAAAGGACTAGTAGAGCAGATACGCAGTATTTT. The entire variable domain, with the rest obtained from reference TRBV2 and TRBJ2-3, is as follows: EPEVTQTPSHQVTQMGQEVILRCVPISNHLYFYWYRQILGQKVEFLVSFYNNEISEKSEIFDDQFSVERPDGSNFTLKIRSTKLEDSAMYFCASSERTSRADTQYFGPGTRLTVL.

The rearrangement joins TRBV28 to TRBJ2-2; TRBD1 is a possible D gene (6 bases). Germline CDR1 reads MDHEN; CDR2 reads SYDVKM. The CDR3 has 13 residues. The germline V and J ends were trimmed by 6 bases and 5 bases, with 10 bases remaining between them. In nucleotides, the CDR3 is TGTGCCAGCAGCAGGGGATCAACCGGGGAGCTGTTTTTT. Amino acids: CASSRGSTGELFF.

The CDR3 bases are TGTGCCAGCAGCCAGAGACTAGCGGGACCTTCGGATGAGCAGTTCTTC. This gives the protein CASSQRLAGPSDEQFF. This sequence joins TRBV7-2 and TRBJ2-1; 11 bases are shared with TRBD2. V dropped 5 bases and J dropped 8; count of bases not matched to a gene: 11. CDR1 is SGHTA, CDR2 FQGNSA, per germline. This CDR3 has 16 amino acids.

The chain recombines TRBV5-1 with TRBJ2-1; 15 nucleotides match TRBD2. Unmatched junction bases numbered 10, after V lost 3 bases and J lost 9 bases. The CDR3 contains 17 residues. The germline V gene encodes CDR1 SGHRS and CDR2 YFSETQ. This CDR3 reads CASSSRGLAGGEGEQFF. In nucleotides, the CDR3 is TGCGCCAGCAGCTCGCGGGGACTAGCGGGAGGAGAGGGTGAGCAGTTCTTC.

The chain recombines TRBV9 with TRBJ2-2, with TRBD1 matching 8 bases. The CDR3 is 16 amino acids. The trim removed 2 bases at V and 4 bases at J, leaving 7 bases unmatched. Germline V gene data show CDR1 as SGDLS and CDR2 as YYNGEE. CDR3 in amino acids: CASSVPGTGPTGELFF. The CDR3 DNA reads TGTGCCAGCAGCGTCCCCGGGACAGGCCCCACCGGGGAGCTGTTTTTT.

CDR3: CASSEGREVLEAFF. The CDR3 DNA follows: TGTGCCAGCAGTGAAGGTAGAGAGGTCCTTGAAGCTTTCTTT. The V call is TRBV2, the J call TRBJ1-1; D gene unclear. Trimming took 1 base from V and 7 from J, leaving 13 bases between them. CDR3 length: 14 residues. In germline, CDR1 is SNHLY, CDR2 FYNNEI.

CDR3 in amino acids: CASSASGSIAKNIQYF. The CDR3 DNA reads TGTGCCAGCAGTGCTAGCGGGAGCATAGCCAAAAACATTCAGTACTTC. The chain carries TRBV2 and TRBJ2-4, with 10 bases lining up with TRBD2. Germline V gene lookup returns CDR1 SNHLY and CDR2 FYNNEI. This CDR3 is built from 16 residues. V lost 4 bases, J lost 0 bases, and 3 bases stayed unmatched.

This clone was seen only a few times. The chain has TRBV2 and TRBJ1-3; tentative D call: TRBD1 (6 bases). This CDR3 comprises 15 residues. CDR1 and CDR2 from the germline V gene are SNHLY and FYNNEI. Trimming removed 5 bases from V and 0 bases from J, with 11 bases in between. CDR3 amino acids: CASSQTGSSGNTIYF. CDR3 nucleotide sequence: TGTGCCAGCAGTCAAACAGGGAGCTCTGGAAACACCATATATTTT.

The chain carries TRBV28 and TRBJ1-5; D ambiguous. The V gene lost 4 bases and the J gene lost 3 bases, with 7 bases spanning the gap. This CDR3 is 13 amino acids long. CDR1 MDHEN and CDR2 SYDVKM come from the germline V gene. CDR3 sequence: CASSSDTNQPQHF. CDR3 in DNA: TGTGCCAGCAGTTCCGACACCAATCAGCCCCAGCATTTT.

The chain joins TRBV7-2 to TRBJ1-5; D may be TRBD1 (5 bases). The V gene lost 5 bases and the J gene lost 3 bases, with 14 bases spanning the gap. The CDR3 totals 15 residues. Germline CDR1 is SGHTA and CDR2 is FQGNSA. The CDR3 protein is CASSETATNNQPQHF. Here the CDR3 DNA reads TGTGCCAGCAGCGAGACAGCAACTAACAATCAGCCCCAGCATTTT.

Here the CDR3 reads CASRVTGLQGYTF. Here the CDR3 DNA reads TGTGCCAGCAGAGTCACAGGGCTCCAGGGCTACACCTTC. The V gene is TRBV2, the J gene TRBJ1-2, with D perhaps TRBD1 (6 bases). V was pared by 6 bases and J by 8 bases, with 16 bases between. The CDR3 has 13 amino acids. The germline V gene has CDR1 SNHLY and CDR2 FYNNEI.

The rearrangement links TRBV24-1 to TRBJ1-5; unclear D gene. Trimming removed 4 bases from V and 0 bases from J, with 12 bases in between. CDR3 length: 16 amino acids. Germline V gene sequence: CDR1 KGHDR, CDR2 SFDVKD. CDR3 amino acids: CATSDPLEDSNQPQHF. The CDR3 region has the DNA TGTGCCACCAGTGACCCCCTCGAGGATAGCAATCAGCCCCAGCATTTT.

V gene TRBV6-6 combines with J gene TRBJ1-1; D remains ambiguous. The germline V gene encodes CDR1 MNHNY and CDR2 SVGAGI (reference sequence). V gave up 4 bases and J gave up 3 bases, with 9 bases separating them. This CDR3 region has 13 residues. CDR3 nucleotides: TGTGCCAGCAGTTTACAGTCGTACACTGAAGCTTTCTTT. Translated, it gives CASSLQSYTEAFF.

The chain combines TRBV6-2 or TRBV6-3 with TRBJ2-4; D remains unclear. The CDR3 is 13 residues long. The V end was cut by 6 bases, the J end by 3 bases, with 9 bases between. Germline CDR1 reads MNHEY; CDR2 reads SVGEGT. CDR3 residues: CASSPSVKNIQYF. The CDR3 DNA follows: TGTGCCAGCAGCCCGTCGGTCAAAAACATTCAGTACTTC.

The rearrangement joins TRBV7-9 to TRBJ2-7; tentatively, D is TRBD2 (6 bases). V was shortened by 1 base and J by 4 bases, with 8 bases between the two germline ends. This CDR3 spans 13 amino acids. Germline V gene data show CDR1 as SEHNR and CDR2 as FQNEAQ (reference sequence). CDR3 DNA: TGTGCCAGCAGCTTAGGTGGGACTTACGAGCAGTACTTC. It encodes CASSLGGTYEQYF.

The chain joins TRBV2 to TRBJ2-7; the D gene is possibly TRBD2 (6 bases). This CDR3 has 16 residues. Germline CDR1 is SNHLY and CDR2 is FYNNEI. V was clipped by 7 bases and J by 1 base, with 20 bases between them. The CDR3 here is CASIPNRAGSSYEQYF. The CDR3 nucleotides read TGTGCCAGCATCCCGAATCGGGCGGGATCTTCCTACGAGCAGTACTTC.

CDR3 coding DNA: TGTGCCAGCACTTTGGACAGAGGTGCGTTACAGTGGTACTTC. Its protein product is CASTLDRGALQWYF. The V and J genes are TRBV28 and TRBJ2-7; weak D call: TRBD1 (6 bases). This CDR3 comprises 14 residues. The V end was cut by 7 bases, the J end by 12 bases, with 25 bases between. CDR1 and CDR2 from the germline V gene are MDHEN and SYDVKM.

This chain joins TRBV7-6 and TRBJ2-7; 7 bases line up with TRBD1. The CDR3 consists of 16 residues. Germline CDR1 reads SGHVS; CDR2 reads FNYEAQ. J gave up 0 bases and V 5 bases, and 10 bases lay outside the gene matches. The CDR3 DNA reads TGTGCCAGCAGCCCAGAGGTTGGACAGGCCTCCTACGAGCAGTACTTC. Translation gives CASSPEVGQASYEQYF. Based on the CDR3 plus reference TRBV7-6 and TRBJ2-7, the full variable domain is GAGVSQSPRYKVTKRGQDVALRCDPISGHVSLYWYRQALGQGPEFLTYFNYEAQQDKSGLPNDRFSAERPEGSISTLTIQRTEQRDSAMYRCASSPEVGQASYEQYFGPGTRLTVT.

This clone was recorded a few times. This chain connects TRBV7-2 to TRBJ1-1; possible D gene TRBD1, 5 bases. V gave up 4 bases and J gave up 1 base, with 7 bases separating them. This CDR3 spans 13 amino acids. Germline CDR1 SGHTA, CDR2 FQGNSA. The CDR3 sequence: CASSSDKNTEAFF. The CDR3 DNA follows: TGTGCCAGCAGCTCGGACAAGAACACTGAAGCTTTCTTT.

The rearrangement uses TRBV6-5 and TRBJ2-7; 10 bases align to TRBD1. V dropped 5 bases and J dropped 4; count of bases not matched to a gene: 5. The CDR3 spans 14 residues. Germline loops: CDR1 MNHEY, CDR2 SVGAGI. CDR3 bases: TGTGCCAGCAGTAAGACAGGGGGCGGGTACGAGCAGTACTTC. The encoded protein is CASSKTGGGYEQYF.

The chain uses TRBV6-2 or TRBV6-3 and TRBJ2-1, with 12 nucleotides matching TRBD2. Looked up from germline, CDR1 is MNHEY and CDR2 is SVGEGT. The trim removed 5 bases at V and 6 bases at J, leaving 2 bases unmatched. The CDR3 contains 14 residues. CDR3 DNA sequence: TGTGCCAGCAGTAGACTAGCGGGGGCCAATGAGCAGTTCTTC. Encoded protein: CASSRLAGANEQFF.

V gene TRBV28 combines with J gene TRBJ2-5; 8 nucleotides line up with TRBD1. Unmatched junction bases numbered 9, after V lost 10 bases and J lost 2 bases. The germline gives CDR1 MDHEN, CDR2 SYDVKM. The CDR3 spans 14 residues. CDR3 bases: TGTGCCACCTCGACAGGGGACGAACAAGAGACCCAGTACTTC. It codes for CATSTGDEQETQYF.

This chain connects TRBV4-3 to TRBJ1-5, with D unclear. Germline V gene lookup returns CDR1 LGHNA and CDR2 YSLEER. V was clipped by 1 base and J by 8 bases, with 12 bases between them. This CDR3 contains 14 residues. The DNA of the CDR3 is TGCGCCAGCAGCCAAGGTTTATATTCGGAGCCCCAGCATTTT. Its translation is CASSQGLYSEPQHF.